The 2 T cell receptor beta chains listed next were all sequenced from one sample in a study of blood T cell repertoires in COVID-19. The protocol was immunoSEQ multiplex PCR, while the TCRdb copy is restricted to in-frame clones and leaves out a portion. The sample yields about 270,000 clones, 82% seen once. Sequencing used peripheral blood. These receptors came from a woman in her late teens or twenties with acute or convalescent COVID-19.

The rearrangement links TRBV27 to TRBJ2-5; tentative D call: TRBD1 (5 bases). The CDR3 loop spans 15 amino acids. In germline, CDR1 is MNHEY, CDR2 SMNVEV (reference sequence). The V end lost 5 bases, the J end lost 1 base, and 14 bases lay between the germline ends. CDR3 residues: CASSPRIQGQETQYF. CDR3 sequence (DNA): TGTGCCAGCAGTCCTCGCATCCAGGGCCAAGAGACCCAGTACTTC.

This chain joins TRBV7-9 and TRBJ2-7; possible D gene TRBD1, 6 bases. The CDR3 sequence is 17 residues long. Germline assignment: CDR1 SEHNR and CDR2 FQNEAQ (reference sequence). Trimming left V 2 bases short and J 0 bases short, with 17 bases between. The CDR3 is CASSLSGGQTNSYEQYF. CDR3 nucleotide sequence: TGTGCCAGCAGCTTAAGTGGAGGACAGACTAACTCCTACGAGCAGTACTTC. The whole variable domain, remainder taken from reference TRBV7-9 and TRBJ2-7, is DTGVSQNPRHKITKRGQNVTFRCDPISEHNRLYWYRQTLGQGPEFLTYFQNEAQLEKSRLLSDRFSAERPKGSFSTLEIQRTEQGDSAMYLCASSLSGGQTNSYEQYFGPGTRLTVT.